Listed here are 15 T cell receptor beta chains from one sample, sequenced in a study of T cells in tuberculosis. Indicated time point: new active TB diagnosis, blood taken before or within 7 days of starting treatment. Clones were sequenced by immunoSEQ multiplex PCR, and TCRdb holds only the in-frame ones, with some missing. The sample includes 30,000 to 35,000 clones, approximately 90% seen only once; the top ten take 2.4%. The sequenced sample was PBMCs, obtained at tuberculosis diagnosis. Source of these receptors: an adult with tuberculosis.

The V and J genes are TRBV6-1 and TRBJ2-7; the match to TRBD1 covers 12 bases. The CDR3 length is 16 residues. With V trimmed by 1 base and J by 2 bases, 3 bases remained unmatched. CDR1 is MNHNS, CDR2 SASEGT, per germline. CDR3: CASSEVGQGATYEQYV. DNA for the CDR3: TGTGCCAGCAGTGAAGTGGGACAGGGGGCTACCTACGAGCAGTACGTC.

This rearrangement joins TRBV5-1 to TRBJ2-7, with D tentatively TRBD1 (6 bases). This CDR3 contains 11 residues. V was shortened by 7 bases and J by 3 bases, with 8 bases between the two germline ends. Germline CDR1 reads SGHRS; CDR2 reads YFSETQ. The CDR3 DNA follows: TGCGCCAGCCGAGGGGGCTACGAGCAGTACTTC. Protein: CASRGGYEQYF.

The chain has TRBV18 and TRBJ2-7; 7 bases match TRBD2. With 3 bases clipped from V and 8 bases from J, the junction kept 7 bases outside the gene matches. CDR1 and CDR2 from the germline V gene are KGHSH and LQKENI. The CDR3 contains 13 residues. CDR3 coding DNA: TGTGCCAGCTCACCGAAGCGACTAGCTCAGCAGTACGTC. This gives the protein CASSPKRLAQQYV.

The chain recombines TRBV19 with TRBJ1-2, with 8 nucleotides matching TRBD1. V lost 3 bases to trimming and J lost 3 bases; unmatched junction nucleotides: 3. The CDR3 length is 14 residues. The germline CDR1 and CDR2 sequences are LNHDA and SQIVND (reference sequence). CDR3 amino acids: CASSMGQAYYGYTF. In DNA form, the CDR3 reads TGTGCCAGTAGTATGGGACAGGCGTACTATGGCTACACCTTC.

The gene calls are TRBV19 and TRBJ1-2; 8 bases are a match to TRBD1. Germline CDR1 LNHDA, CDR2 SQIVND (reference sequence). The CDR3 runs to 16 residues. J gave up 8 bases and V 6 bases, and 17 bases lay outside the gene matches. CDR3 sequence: CASRDRQSQGASGYTF. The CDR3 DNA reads TGTGCCAGTAGGGACCGCCAATCCCAGGGGGCAAGCGGCTACACCTTC.

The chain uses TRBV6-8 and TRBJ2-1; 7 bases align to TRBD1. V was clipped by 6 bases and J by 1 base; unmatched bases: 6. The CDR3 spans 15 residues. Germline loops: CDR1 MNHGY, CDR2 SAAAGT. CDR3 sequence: CASRGDSVSYNEQFF. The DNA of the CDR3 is TGTGCCAGCAGGGGGGACAGCGTTTCCTACAATGAGCAGTTCTTC.

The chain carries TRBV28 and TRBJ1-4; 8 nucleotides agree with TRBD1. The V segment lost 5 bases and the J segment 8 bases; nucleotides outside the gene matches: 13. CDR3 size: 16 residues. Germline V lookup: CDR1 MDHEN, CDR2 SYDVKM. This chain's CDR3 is CASSPDPTGVGEKLFF. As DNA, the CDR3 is TGTGCCAGCAGTCCCGATCCGACAGGGGTTGGGGAAAAACTGTTTTTT.

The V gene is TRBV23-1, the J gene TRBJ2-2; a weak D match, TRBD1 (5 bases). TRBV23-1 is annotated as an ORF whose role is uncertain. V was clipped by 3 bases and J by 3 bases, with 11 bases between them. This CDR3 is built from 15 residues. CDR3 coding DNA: TGCGCCAGCAGTCAGTCAGGGCCCCACACCGGGGAGCTGTTTTTT. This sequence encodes CASSQSGPHTGELFF.

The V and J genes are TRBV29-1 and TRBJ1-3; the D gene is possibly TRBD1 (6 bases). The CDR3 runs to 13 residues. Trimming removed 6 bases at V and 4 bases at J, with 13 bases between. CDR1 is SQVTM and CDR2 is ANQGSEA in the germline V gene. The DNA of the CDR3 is TGCAGCGTCGAATGGACAGTCGGAAACACCATATATTTT. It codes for CSVEWTVGNTIYF.

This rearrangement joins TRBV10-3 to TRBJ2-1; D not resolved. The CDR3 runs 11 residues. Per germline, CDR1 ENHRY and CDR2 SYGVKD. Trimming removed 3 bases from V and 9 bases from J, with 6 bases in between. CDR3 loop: CAISDEREQFF. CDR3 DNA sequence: TGTGCCATCAGTGATGAGCGTGAGCAGTTCTTC.

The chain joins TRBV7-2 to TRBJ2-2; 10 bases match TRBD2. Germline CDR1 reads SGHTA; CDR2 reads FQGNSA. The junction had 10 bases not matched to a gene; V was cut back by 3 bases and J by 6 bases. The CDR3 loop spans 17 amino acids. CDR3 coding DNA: TGTGCCAGCAGCTTTGGGGGCCTAGCGGGGGTAGCCGGGGAGCTGTTTTTT. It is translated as CASSFGGLAGVAGELFF.

In DNA form, the CDR3 reads TGTGCCAGCAGCTTATCTTACAGGGGGCAGGATTCACCCCTCCACTTT. It codes for CASSLSYRGQDSPLHF. The gene calls are TRBV7-8 and TRBJ1-6; TRBD1 matches at 9 bases. Germline loops: CDR1 SGHVS, CDR2 FQNEAQ. The CDR3 runs to 16 residues. Trimming took 2 bases from V and 8 from J; bases not matched to a gene: 7.

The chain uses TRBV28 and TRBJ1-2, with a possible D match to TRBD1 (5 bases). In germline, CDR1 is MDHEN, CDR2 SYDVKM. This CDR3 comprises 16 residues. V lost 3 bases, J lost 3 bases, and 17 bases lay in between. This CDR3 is CASSFEQDRYYYGYTF. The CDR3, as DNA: TGTGCCAGCAGTTTTGAACAGGACCGTTACTACTATGGCTACACCTTC.

The CDR3 is CASSLSQGGQYF. For the CDR3, the DNA is TGTGCCAGCAGTTTATCCCAAGGGGGGCAGTATTTT. The J gene is TRBJ2-3, the V gene TRBV28, with D tentatively TRBD1 (6 bases). Germline CDR1 is MDHEN and CDR2 is SYDVKM. This CDR3 contains 12 residues. V lost 1 base and J lost 11, with 10 bases in between.

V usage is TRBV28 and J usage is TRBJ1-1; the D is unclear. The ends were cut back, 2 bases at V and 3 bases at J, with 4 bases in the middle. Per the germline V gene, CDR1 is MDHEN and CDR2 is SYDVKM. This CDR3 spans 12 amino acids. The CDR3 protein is CASSLLDTEAFF. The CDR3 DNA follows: TGTGCCAGCAGTTTACTTGACACTGAAGCTTTCTTT.